Described below is a single T cell receptor beta chain sequence and its context. Preparation of the TCRbeta library was carried out with unique molecular identifiers. TCRdb re-called the PCR reads through MiXCR, storing one row per CDR3 protein. The data show hundreds of thousands of distinct CDR3 sequences, with around 10% seen just once and around 6.2% held by the top ten. The data belong to a study of T-cell reconstitution after alpha-beta-depleted transplantation in children. CDR1 and CDR2 from the germline V gene are LGHNA and YSLEER. Trimming removed 0 bases at V and 4 bases at J, with 13 bases between. This CDR3 comprises 17 residues.

The chain links TRBV4-3 to TRBJ1-6, with D possibly matching TRBD1 (6 bases). Sequenced here: PBMCs from the stem cell graft donor, sampled from the stem cell graft. The sequence derives from a human donor who donated a stem cell graft to a child with acute lymphoblastic leukemia. The CDR3 DNA is TGCGCCAGCAGCCAAGATCCGGGAGGGGGGTATAATTCACCCCTCCACTTT. This translates into CASSQDPGGGYNSPLHF.